These 2 T cell receptor beta chains were sequenced from one sample in a study of breast tumors, draining lymph nodes, adjacent tissues. MiXCR, run by TCRdb on the multiplex PCR reads, gives a single entry per CDR3 protein. The sample holds 150,000 to 200,000 distinct CDR3 sequences, roughly 30% seen once. Axillary draining lymph nodes of breast cancer patients supplied the node samples. The material sequenced was axillary lymph node tissue. These receptors all come from a female donor with breast cancer. Some clones in this sample may be carry-over from other donors' samples.

The chain carries TRBV20-1 and TRBJ1-2, with D tentatively TRBD1 (6 bases). The CDR3 is made up of 12 amino acids. Germline CDR1 is DFQATT and CDR2 is SNEGSKA (reference sequence). With 6 bases removed from V and 9 bases from J, the gap between germline ends came to 17 bases. CDR3 sequence reads: CSARGGAGSYTF. DNA for the CDR3: TGCAGTGCCCGAGGGGGGGCCGGCAGCTACACCTTC.

The rearrangement links TRBV5-8 to TRBJ2-2; TRBD1 aligns across 9 bases. This CDR3 is 15 amino acids long. Per the germline V gene, CDR1 is SGHTS and CDR2 is YDEGEE. The J segment lost 5 bases and the V segment lost 4 bases, leaving 6 bases of the junction unmatched. The CDR3 spells CASSPRDRATGELFF. As DNA, the CDR3 is TGTGCCAGCAGCCCTCGGGACAGGGCAACCGGGGAGCTGTTTTTT.